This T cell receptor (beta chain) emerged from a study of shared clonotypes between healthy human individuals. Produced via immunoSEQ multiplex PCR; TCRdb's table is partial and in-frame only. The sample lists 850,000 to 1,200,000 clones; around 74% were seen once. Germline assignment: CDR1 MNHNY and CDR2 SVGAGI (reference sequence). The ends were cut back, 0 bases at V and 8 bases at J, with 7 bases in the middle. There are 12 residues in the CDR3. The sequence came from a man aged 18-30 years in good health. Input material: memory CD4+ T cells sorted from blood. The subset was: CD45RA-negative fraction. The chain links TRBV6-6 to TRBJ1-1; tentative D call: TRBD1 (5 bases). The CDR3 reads CASSYSRGEAFF. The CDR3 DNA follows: TGTGCCAGCAGTTACTCGCGGGGCGAAGCTTTCTTT.